The rows below give T cell receptor beta chains drawn from one sample of a study of blood T cell repertoires in COVID-19. Clones were sequenced by immunoSEQ multiplex PCR, and TCRdb holds only the in-frame ones, with some missing. The sample lists about 130,000 clones, around four fifths seen once, with 6% in the top ten. The sample was peripheral blood. These receptors came from a man aged 80 or over with COVID-19, enrolled during active disease. Both conserved end residues are part of each CDR3. The order of the fields is clone size, J gene, D gene, V gene, CDR3 protein, CDR3 DNA. D genes are given only for firm matches. Clone size is stated in some rows and not others, as once, few, many or a class when expanded.

abundance: few; j_gene: TRBJ2-7; d_gene: TRBD1; v_gene: TRBV7-2; CDR3aa: CASSSSQGAYEQYF; CDR3nt: TGTGCCAGCAGCTCATCCCAGGGGGCCTACGAGCAGTACTTC
abundance: .; j_gene: TRBJ2-3; d_gene: .; v_gene: TRBV11-2; CDR3aa: CASSTRHIPWGTDTQYF; CDR3nt: TGTGCCAGCAGCACCAGACACATCCCTTGGGGCACAGATACGCAGTATTTT
abundance: .; j_gene: TRBJ2-3; d_gene: TRBD2; v_gene: TRBV27; CDR3aa: CASSARLAGSTDTQYF; CDR3nt: TGTGCCAGCAGCGCCAGACTAGCGGGAAGCACAGATACGCAGTATTTT
abundance: .; j_gene: TRBJ1-4; d_gene: .; v_gene: TRBV7-9; CDR3aa: CASSFSQDEKLFF; CDR3nt: TGTGCCAGCAGCTTTTCACAAGATGAAAAACTGTTTTTT
abundance: .; j_gene: TRBJ2-1; d_gene: TRBD2; v_gene: TRBV3-1/TRBV3-2; CDR3aa: CASSHLAGPSYNEQFF; CDR3nt: TGTGCCAGCAGCCACTTAGCGGGACCCTCCTACAATGAGCAGTTCTTC
abundance: .; j_gene: TRBJ1-2; d_gene: .; v_gene: TRBV19; CDR3aa: CASSINQEGSYGYTF; CDR3nt: TGTGCCAGTAGTATCAATCAGGAGGGAAGCTATGGCTACACCTTC
abundance: few; j_gene: TRBJ1-5; d_gene: .; v_gene: TRBV7-9; CDR3aa: CASSLPPGVEGDQPQHF; CDR3nt: TGTGCCAGCAGCTTGCCCCCCGGGGTTGAGGGAGATCAGCCCCAGCATTTT
abundance: .; j_gene: TRBJ2-7; d_gene: .; v_gene: TRBV11-2; CDR3aa: CASSLAQGRAYEQYF; CDR3nt: TGTGCCAGCAGCTTAGCCCAAGGGAGAGCCTACGAGCAGTACTTC
abundance: .; j_gene: TRBJ2-5; d_gene: .; v_gene: TRBV2; CDR3aa: CAGEATAQETQYF; CDR3nt: TGTGCTGGCGAGGCGACAGCACAAGAGACCCAGTACTTC
abundance: .; j_gene: TRBJ2-5; d_gene: .; v_gene: TRBV7-3; CDR3aa: CASSLLGGAHETQYF; CDR3nt: TGTGCCAGCAGCTTACTCGGAGGGGCCCATGAGACCCAGTACTTC
abundance: .; j_gene: TRBJ2-1; d_gene: .; v_gene: TRBV7-2; CDR3aa: CASGYRAGPNEQFF; CDR3nt: TGTGCCAGCGGTTATCGGGCGGGCCCCAATGAGCAGTTCTTC
abundance: once; j_gene: TRBJ2-1; d_gene: .; v_gene: TRBV7-3; CDR3aa: CASSLNPSGVSYNEQFF; CDR3nt: TGTGCCAGCAGCTTAAACCCCTCAGGGGTCTCCTACAATGAGCAGTTCTTC
abundance: .; j_gene: TRBJ1-1; d_gene: .; v_gene: TRBV25-1; CDR3aa: CASVEGFYDTEAFF; CDR3nt: TGTGCCAGCGTGGAGGGGTTCTATGACACTGAAGCTTTCTTT
abundance: .; j_gene: TRBJ2-1; d_gene: .; v_gene: TRBV6-1; CDR3aa: CASSDFTWPRAHEQFF; CDR3nt: TGTGCCAGCAGTGACTTCACCTGGCCGAGGGCGCATGAGCAGTTCTTC
abundance: once; j_gene: TRBJ1-1; d_gene: TRBD1; v_gene: TRBV6-5; CDR3aa: CASNWDRGRTEAFF; CDR3nt: TGTGCCAGCAATTGGGACAGGGGTCGAACTGAAGCTTTCTTT
abundance: .; j_gene: TRBJ2-1; d_gene: TRBD1; v_gene: TRBV27; CDR3aa: CASSLWEDRVYNEQFF; CDR3nt: TGTGCCAGCAGTTTATGGGAGGACAGGGTTTACAATGAGCAGTTCTTC
abundance: .; j_gene: TRBJ2-2; d_gene: TRBD2; v_gene: TRBV4-3; CDR3aa: CASSQGLAGETNTGELFF; CDR3nt: TGCGCCAGCAGCCAAGGGCTAGCGGGAGAAACGAACACCGGGGAGCTGTTTTTT
abundance: .; j_gene: TRBJ2-1; d_gene: .; v_gene: TRBV13; CDR3aa: CASSLIYEQFF; CDR3nt: TGTGCCAGCAGCTTAATCTATGAGCAGTTCTTC